This T cell receptor beta chain is from a study of CD8 T cells in ankylosing spondylitis (dated by TCRdb to the late 2010s). The study in broad terms: The study set out to find disease-linked TCR variants by profiling T cell receptor beta repertoires in ankylosing spondylitis patients and healthy donors. In total, the full study cohort was made up of over a hundred healthy donors and 25 ankylosing spondylitis patients. Peripheral blood was sampled, and synovial fluid was additionally collected from ankylosing spondylitis patients. Study-wide findings and limitations: Some motif variants had previously been reported in the synovial fluid and blood of reactive arthritis patients, which suggests shared mechanisms of disease initiation. In peripheral blood, the disease-linked clones were found at relatively low frequencies and had a CD8+ phenotype. Blood from ankylosing spondylitis patients appeared to be characterized by a TCR beta motif composed of roughly 8 highly homologous amino acid variants. Significant enrichment of the disease-linked clones was reported in matched synovial fluid samples from ankylosing spondylitis patients.

Notes on this clonotype: The antigen it recognizes is unknown. No much larger clonotype is one base removed from it; base qualities were not supplied.

The CDR3 contains 17 residues, cysteine and phenylalanine counted. The kept DNA is CDR3 alone, 51 bases in frame from the first base. Per the germline V gene (reference sequence), DFQATT is the CDR1 and SNEGSKA is the CDR2. For this chain, trimming is 0 bases at the V end and 4 bases at the J end, and the number of junction bases without a gene match is 7. For sequencing, an Illumina HiSeq 2500 was employed. TCR beta libraries were prepared by quantitative 5'-RACE with molecular barcodes. On the authors' methods: A new computational method based on a probabilistic model of VDJ rearrangement was used to identify disease-linked TCR variants. TCRdb reran the public reads through fastp at Q25 and MiXCR, keeping productive beta chains. Under each unique CDR3 protein, matching rows form one entry showing the most common genes and DNA. It is TCRdb's table, rather than the study itself, that gives the V and J calls and clone size. Counted in this sample were 800,000 to 900,000 distinct CDR3 sequences; roughly 12% of them appeared once. The top ten constitute 0.51% of the sample.

The chain couples TRBV20-1 to TRBJ2-6, with 9 junctional bases fitting TRBD1. This TCR was recovered from a male donor with ankylosing spondylitis. Sequencing was carried out using blood, either unsorted or a sorted T cell fraction (not recorded which). This receptor has the CDR3 CSARDGQGLVGANVLTF. The DNA sequence is TGCAGTGCTAGAGATGGACAGGGGTTGGTGGGGGCCAACGTCCTGACTTTC.